This is a list of T cell receptor beta chains from one sample in a study of shared clonotypes between healthy human individuals. Clones were sequenced by immunoSEQ multiplex PCR, and TCRdb holds only the in-frame ones, with some missing. The sample has about a million clones, 75% seen once. The specimen sequenced was memory CD4+ T cells sorted from blood. The receptors come from a man aged 18 to 35 in good health. CDR3s include the opening cysteine and the closing phenylalanine or tryptophan. D genes are given only for firm matches. Size is omitted from some rows. Given values are once, few, many or a class for expanded clones.

abundance	v_gene	j_gene	d_gene	CDR3nt	CDR3aa
-	TRBV5-1	TRBJ2-7	-	TGCGCCAGCAGCTCGGGGGCCTCCTACGAGCAGTACTTC	CASSSGASYEQYF
-	TRBV7-6	TRBJ2-7	TRBD2	TGTGCCAGCAGCTTGGGGACTAGCGGGGGCGTCTACGAGCAGTACTTC	CASSLGTSGGVYEQYF
-	TRBV16	TRBJ1-5	TRBD1	TGTGCCAGCAGCCAATCGGACAGGTACAATCAGCCCCAGCATTTT	CASSQSDRYNQPQHF
-	TRBV5-6	TRBJ1-6	-	TGTGCCAGCAGCTCCGGGACGGCCTGGGGTTCACCCCTCCACTTT	CASSSGTAWGSPLHF
-	TRBV5-1	TRBJ2-1	TRBD1	TGCGCCAGCGGTGAACCGGGACAGACCTACAATGAGCAGTTCTTC	CASGEPGQTYNEQFF
-	TRBV30	TRBJ2-7	-	TGTGCCTGGAGTGTAATCAGCCGGGGGCCCTCCTACGAGCAGTACTTC	CAWSVISRGPSYEQYF
-	TRBV15	TRBJ1-1	-	TGTGCCACCAGCAGGGGACTAACACAGGGGAACACTGAAGCTTTCTTT	CATSRGLTQGNTEAFF
-	TRBV27	TRBJ2-1	TRBD1	TGTGCCAGCAGTAGGACAGGGCAGGACAATGAGCAGTTCTTC	CASSRTGQDNEQFF
-	TRBV19	TRBJ1-2	TRBD1	TGTGCCAGTAGTGCCAAGGGACAGGGACCATATGGCTACACCTTC	CASSAKGQGPYGYTF
-	TRBV11-2	TRBJ2-7	TRBD1	TGTGCCAGCAGCTTAGAGACAGGGGGCTCCTACGAGCAGTACTTC	CASSLETGGSYEQYF
few	TRBV30	TRBJ1-4	TRBD1	TGTGCCTGCAGCCCCGACAGGGGCTTACGAGAAAAACTGTTTTTT	CACSPDRGLREKLFF
-	TRBV2	TRBJ2-7	TRBD1	TGTGCCAGATCCAGACAGGGGGAAGAGCAGTACTTC	CARSRQGEEQYF
-	TRBV6-4	TRBJ1-1	TRBD1	TGTGCCAGCAGTGATCCCGAGCTCTTACAGGGGATGAACACTGAAGCTTTCTTT	CASSDPELLQGMNTEAFF
-	TRBV18	TRBJ2-7	-	TGTGCCAGCTCACCACAGGGGGAGGGACACTACGAGCAGTACTTC	CASSPQGEGHYEQYF
-	TRBV5-1	TRBJ2-6	TRBD1	TGCGCCAGCAGCGCGACGACCGAAGGACAGGACTTCTCTGGGGCCAACGTCCTGACTTTC	CASSATTEGQDFSGANVLTF
-	TRBV9	TRBJ1-3	-	TGTGCCAGCAGCGTAGAGGGTAATTTGGGAAACACCATATATTTT	CASSVEGNLGNTIYF
-	TRBV7-8	TRBJ2-5	TRBD1	TGTGCCAGCAGTCCGACAGGGAATTTAAGGGAGACCCAGTACTTC	CASSPTGNLRETQYF
-	TRBV27	TRBJ1-6	TRBD1	TGTGCCAGCAGGCAGAAACAGGGGGGGGGCGTTTATAATTCACCCCTCCACTTT	CASRQKQGGGVYNSPLHF
-	TRBV11-2	TRBJ1-2	-	TGTGCCAGCAGCTTAGGGCGGTGGATGGGTGGCTACACCTTC	CASSLGRWMGGYTF
-	TRBV7-2	TRBJ1-1	-	TGTGCCAGCAGCCCCGGGACGGGTATGAACACTGAAGCTTTCTTT	CASSPGTGMNTEAFF
few	TRBV5-1	TRBJ2-3	TRBD1	TGCGCCAGCAGCCCCCAGGGGGCGCAAGATACGCAGTATTTT	CASSPQGAQDTQYF
-	TRBV7-2	TRBJ1-2	TRBD1	TGTGCCAGCAGCCCATCGGGACAGAGGAACAATGGCTACACCTTC	CASSPSGQRNNGYTF
many	TRBV29-1	TRBJ1-1	-	TGCAGCGTTGCGGGGGCAGGTGAAGCTTTCTTT	CSVAGAGEAFF
-	TRBV28	TRBJ1-2	-	TGTGCCAGCGTCTCAGGCCCTAATGGCTACACCTTC	CASVSGPNGYTF
few	TRBV15	TRBJ1-4	-	TGTGCCACGTCTTTCGGGCCTTCAACTAATGAAAAACTGTTTTTT	CATSFGPSTNEKLFF
few	TRBV11-3	TRBJ2-7	-	TGTGCCAGCAGCTTAGTTCGGACAGACACCTACGAGCAGTACTTC	CASSLVRTDTYEQYF
-	TRBV11-3	TRBJ2-2	TRBD2	TGTGCCAGCAGAAACCACGGGGGGTTTGGGGAGCTGTTTTTT	CASRNHGGFGELFF
-	TRBV30	TRBJ1-1	-	TGTGCCTGGAGCCTGACGGTTAACACTGAAGCTTTCTTT	CAWSLTVNTEAFF
many	TRBV4-1	TRBJ1-5	TRBD1	TGCGCCAGCAGCCAAGGTACAGGGGGAAATCAGCCCCAGCATTTT	CASSQGTGGNQPQHF
-	TRBV28	TRBJ1-1	-	TGTGCCAGCAGTTCGGCGGGCACTGAAGCTTTCTTT	CASSSAGTEAFF
-	TRBV11-2	TRBJ1-1	-	TGTGCCAGCAGCTTAAATCCTGGACAGATGGGGAACACTGAAGCTTTCTTT	CASSLNPGQMGNTEAFF
few	TRBV2	TRBJ1-2	-	TGTGCCAGCAGTGAAGAGGACGGAGGACTCTATGGCTACACCTTC	CASSEEDGGLYGYTF
-	TRBV27	TRBJ1-2	-	TGTGCCAGCAGGGCTTTGGGGGGTGGCGGCTACACCTTC	CASRALGGGGYTF
-	TRBV7-9	TRBJ2-5	-	TGTGCCAGCAGCCCCACACGCCAGGGGACGGAGACCCAGTACTTC	CASSPTRQGTETQYF
-	TRBV5-1	TRBJ1-2	TRBD1	TGCGCCAGCAGGGACGGGACAGGGTACCTGGGGACCTTC	CASRDGTGYLGTF
-	TRBV10-3	TRBJ2-3	TRBD2	TGTGCCATCAGTGATATGGTAGCGGGGTCAGATACGCAGTATTTT	CAISDMVAGSDTQYF
-	TRBV11-2	TRBJ2-2	-	TGTGCCAGCAGCCCGACTAGGATCACCGGGGAGCTGTTTTTT	CASSPTRITGELFF
-	TRBV5-6	TRBJ2-1	-	TGTGCCAGCAGCTGGCAGATTACCTACAATGAGCAGTTCTTC	CASSWQITYNEQFF
once	TRBV13	TRBJ1-2	TRBD1	TGTGCCAGCAGCTTAAGGCCGGGACAGGAGGGAGGCTACACCTTC	CASSLRPGQEGGYTF
-	TRBV18	TRBJ2-2	TRBD1	TGTGCCAGCTCACCAAGACAGGGAAACACCGGGGAGCTGTTTTTT	CASSPRQGNTGELFF
once	TRBV10-2	TRBJ2-5	TRBD1	TGCGCCAGCAGTTACAGGGGGCAAGAGACCCAGTACTTC	CASSYRGQETQYF
-	TRBV2	TRBJ2-3	-	TGTGCCAGCACGGGGGTGGGGGATACGCAGTATTTT	CASTGVGDTQYF
-	TRBV12-5	TRBJ1-4	TRBD1	TGTGCTAGTGGTTTGGACGATTATTTCCCGGGACAGAACCCAACTAATGAAAAACTGTTTTTT	CASGLDDYFPGQNPTNEKLFF
few	TRBV6-1	TRBJ1-1	-	TGTGCCAGCAGTTCGATTAGGAACACTGAAGCTTTCTTT	CASSSIRNTEAFF
once	TRBV5-1	TRBJ2-7	TRBD1	TGCGCCAGCAGCGAAACCGGGACAGGGGGGTACGAGCAGTACTTC	CASSETGTGGYEQYF
-	TRBV30	TRBJ1-2	-	TGTGCCTGGAGTGGTGCAGGGAGCTATGGCTACACCTTC	CAWSGAGSYGYTF
few	TRBV5-1	TRBJ2-3	TRBD1	TGCGCCAGCAGCTCTCCGGGACAGGGGCGTAAAGATACGCAGTATTTT	CASSSPGQGRKDTQYF
-	TRBV10-3	TRBJ1-1	TRBD1	TGTGCCATCAGTGAGCCAGGGGGCAAGAACACTGAAGCTTTCTTT	CAISEPGGKNTEAFF
-	TRBV4-1	TRBJ1-2	-	TGCGCCAGCAGCCAAGAGTTAGCGGGCATCTACTTC	CASSQELAGIYF
-	TRBV19	TRBJ2-3	TRBD2	TGTGCCAGTAGTACGACTAGCGGGGGGGTTTCGGATACGCAGTATTTT	CASSTTSGGVSDTQYF